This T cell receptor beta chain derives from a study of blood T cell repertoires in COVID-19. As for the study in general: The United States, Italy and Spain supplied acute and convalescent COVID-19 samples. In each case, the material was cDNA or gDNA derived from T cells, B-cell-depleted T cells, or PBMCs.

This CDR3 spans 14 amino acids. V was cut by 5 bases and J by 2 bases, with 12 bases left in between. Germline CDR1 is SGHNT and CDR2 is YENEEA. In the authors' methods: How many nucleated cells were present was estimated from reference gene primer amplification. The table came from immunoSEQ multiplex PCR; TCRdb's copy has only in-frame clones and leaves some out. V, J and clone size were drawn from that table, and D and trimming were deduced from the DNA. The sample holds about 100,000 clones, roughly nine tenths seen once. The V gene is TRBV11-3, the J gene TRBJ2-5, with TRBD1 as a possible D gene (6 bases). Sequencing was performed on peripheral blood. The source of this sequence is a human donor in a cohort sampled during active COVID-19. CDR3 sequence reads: CASSTPQGQETQYF. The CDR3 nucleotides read TGTGCCAGCAGCACCCCACAGGGTCAAGAGACCCAGTACTTC. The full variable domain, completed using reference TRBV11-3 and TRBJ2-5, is EAGVVQSPRYKIIEKKQPVAFWCNPISGHNTLYWYLQNLGQGPELLIRYENEEAVDDSQLPKDRFSAERLKGVDSTLKIQPAELGDSAVYLCASSTPQGQETQYFGPGTRLLVL.